This T cell receptor (beta chain) was captured in a study of cytomegalovirus exposure and HLA in healthy donors. CDR1 and CDR2 from the germline V gene are SQVTM and ANQGSEA. The CDR3 totals 13 residues. With 1 base removed from V and 3 bases from J, the gap between germline ends came to 10 bases. General study findings and limits: As was reported, the classifier diagnosed cytomegalovirus status with high specificity and sensitivity.

Concerning this clone itself: Antigen: not known.

The assay was immunoSEQ multiplex PCR, and TCRdb's table has in-frame clones only and misses some. Among about 110,000 clones, under 85% were seen once, and the ten largest hold around 2.7%. This TCR derives from a woman in her late teens or twenties in good health and CMV-seronegative. Specimen: PBMCs. This rearrangement joins TRBV29-1 to TRBJ2-7; D gene ambiguous. The CDR3 DNA reads TGCAGCGTTGAAGGTTCATTCGGCTACGAGCAGTACTTC. It yields the protein CSVEGSFGYEQYF.